These 10 T cell receptor beta chains share one sample of origin, sequenced in a study of T cell responses to AZD1222 COVID-19 vaccine. TCRdb's table, derived via immunoSEQ multiplex PCR, lists solely in-frame clones and lacks some. Here the sample spans over 65,000 clones, more than 75% being singletons. The sequenced sample was peripheral blood, obtained on day 0 of AZD1222 vaccination. These receptors were taken from an adult in good health.

There are a few counts of this clone. V usage is TRBV30 and J usage is TRBJ2-7; TRBD1 aligns across 11 bases. V shed 5 bases and J 0 bases; nucleotides not matched to a gene: 6. Germline CDR1 and CDR2: GTSNPN and SVGIG (reference sequence). The CDR3 is 15 residues long. The CDR3 DNA reads TGTGCCTGGGAGGACAGGGGGCGCGGCTCCTACGAGCAGTACTTC. It is translated as CAWEDRGRGSYEQYF.

The chain links TRBV30 to TRBJ2-1; the match to TRBD2 covers 7 bases. Per the germline V gene, CDR1 is GTSNPN and CDR2 is SVGIG (reference sequence). V lost 2 bases, J lost 0 bases, and 10 bases stayed unmatched. This CDR3 spans 17 amino acids. The CDR3 loop reads CAWSRSLSGNSYNEQFF. The CDR3, as DNA: TGTGCCTGGAGTCGATCCTTAAGCGGGAACTCCTACAATGAGCAGTTCTTC.

The chain uses TRBV18 and TRBJ1-6; the match to TRBD1 covers 7 bases. Trimming cost V 6 bases and J 2 bases; bases outside gene matches: 4. The CDR3 contains 15 residues. CDR1 is KGHSH and CDR2 is LQKENI in the germline V gene. This chain's CDR3 is CASSRDSPYNSPLHF. CDR3 nucleotide sequence: TGTGCCAGCTCCAGGGACAGCCCCTATAATTCACCCCTCCACTTT. Full variable domain (remainder filled in from reference TRBV18 and TRBJ1-6): NAGVMQNPRHLVRRRGQEARLRCSPMKGHSHVYWYRQLPEEGLKFMVYLQKENIIDESGMPKERFSAEFPKEGPSILRIQQVVRGDSAAYFCASSRDSPYNSPLHFGNGTRLTVT.

This clone showed up just a few times. V and J are TRBV18 and TRBJ2-2; 10 bases are a match to TRBD1. Germline V gives CDR1 KGHSH, CDR2 LQKENI. V lost 2 bases, J lost 4 bases, and 1 base stayed unmatched. The CDR3 spans 15 residues. CDR3 residues: CASSPRTGGTGELFF. As DNA, the CDR3 is TGTGCCAGCTCACCAAGGACAGGGGGCACCGGGGAGCTGTTTTTT. The complete variable domain, with remaining parts taken from reference TRBV18 and TRBJ2-2, reads NAGVMQNPRHLVRRRGQEARLRCSPMKGHSHVYWYRQLPEEGLKFMVYLQKENIIDESGMPKERFSAEFPKEGPSILRIQQVVRGDSAAYFCASSPRTGGTGELFFGEGSRLTVL.

This clone was counted a single time. The chain joins TRBV29-1 to TRBJ1-5, with D tentatively TRBD1 (6 bases). V lost 6 bases and J 5 bases, leaving 14 bases between the germline ends. The germline gives CDR1 SQVTM, CDR2 ANQGSEA. The CDR3 is 13 residues long. This CDR3 reads CSVGTGTDQPQHF. CDR3 nucleotides: TGCAGCGTGGGCACAGGGACCGATCAGCCCCAGCATTTT.

V and J are TRBV5-1 and TRBJ2-5, with no clear D. V shed 0 bases and J shed 2 bases, with 8 bases lying between them. Germline lookup yields CDR1 SGHRS and CDR2 YFSETQ. This CDR3 spans 14 amino acids. In DNA, the CDR3 is TGCGCCAGCAGCTTGGTAAGCGTTCAAGAGACCCAGTACTTC. This translates into CASSLVSVQETQYF.

The genes are TRBV29-1 and TRBJ2-3; the match to TRBD1 covers 11 bases. The CDR3 is 14 amino acids. CDR1 and CDR2 (germline): SQVTM, ANQGSEA. V was clipped by 6 bases and J by 1 base; unmatched bases: 3. The CDR3 loop is CSVGGQGGTDTQYF. The CDR3 DNA reads as TGCAGCGTGGGGGGACAGGGGGGCACAGATACGCAGTATTTT.

The chain employs TRBV9 and TRBJ2-3; D is possibly TRBD2 (5 bases). V lost 4 bases and J 5 bases, leaving 11 bases between the germline ends. CDR1 is SGDLS, CDR2 YYNGEE, per germline. This CDR3 region has 13 residues. Here the CDR3 reads CASSSPGVDTQYF. CDR3 bases: TGTGCCAGCAGCTCCCCCGGGGTAGATACGCAGTATTTT. Filled out from reference TRBV9 and TRBJ2-3, the complete variable domain reads DSGVTQTPKHLITATGQRVTLRCSPRSGDLSVYWYQQSLDQGLQFLIQYYNGEERAKGNILERFSAQQFPDLHSELNLSSLELGDSALYFCASSSPGVDTQYFGPGTRLTVL.

A note on this clone: Other DNA sequences in this specimen translate into the identical CDR3. The DNA of the CDR3 is TGTGCCAGCAGCTTATCTAGGACAGGAAACGAGCAGTACTTC. Amino acid sequence: CASSLSRTGNEQYF. The chain couples TRBV11-2 to TRBJ2-7; 7 nucleotides line up with TRBD1. This CDR3 region has 14 residues. The V gene end was trimmed by 2 bases and the J gene end by 5 bases; junction bases not matched to a gene: 6. The germline V gene has CDR1 SGHAT and CDR2 FQNNGV.

This chain uses TRBV6-6 with TRBJ1-5; maybe TRBD1 (5 bases). The CDR3 sequence is 14 residues long. Trimming took off 0 bases at V and 5 bases at J, with 8 bases between the two ends. Germline loops: CDR1 MNHNY, CDR2 SVGAGI (reference sequence). CDR3 loop: CASSYSQGDQPQHF. DNA of the CDR3: TGTGCCAGCAGTTACTCGCAGGGCGATCAGCCCCAGCATTTT.